A selection of T cell receptor beta chains follows, all from one sample in a study of identical twins. TCRdb fed the 5' RACE reads into MiXCR, producing one record per CDR3 protein. The sample yields about 900,000 distinct CDR3 sequences, 9% to 15% seen once. This sample also appeared in a second study, on yellow fever vaccine responses in identical twins.

Sequenced material: PBMCs. Receptors originate from a woman aged 18-29 years in good health. The CDR3 runs from the conserved cysteine through the conserved F or W. The D gene is left open where the match is weak. Expanded clones get a size class; other rows say once, few or many, or leave the size out.

V gene,D gene,J gene,clone size,CDR3 protein,CDR3 DNA
TRBV20-1,TRBD1,TRBJ1-5,many,CSASAGTGVGRQPQHF,TGCAGTGCTAGTGCGGGGACAGGGGTTGGTCGGCAGCCCCAGCATTTT
TRBV7-2,NA,TRBJ1-3,few,CASSLAPIRAGRNTIYF,TGTGCCAGCAGCTTAGCTCCCATCCGGGCTGGGAGAAACACCATATATTTT
TRBV20-1,TRBD2,TRBJ2-1,few,CSARGIAGGPGNEQFF,TGCAGTGCTAGGGGGATAGCGGGAGGGCCGGGGAATGAGCAGTTCTTC
TRBV7-8,NA,TRBJ1-1,many,CASSLAETGDHTEAFF,TGTGCCAGCAGCTTAGCTGAGACAGGAGACCACACTGAAGCTTTCTTT
TRBV13,NA,TRBJ2-7,NA,CASSLGLSVAGIDEQYF,TGTGCCAGCAGCTTAGGCCTAAGTGTGGCAGGGATCGACGAGCAGTACTTC
TRBV2,NA,TRBJ1-1,NA,CASTPERGGEAFF,TGTGCCAGCACCCCAGAGAGGGGCGGTGAAGCTTTCTTT
TRBV12-3/TRBV12-4,NA,TRBJ2-1,NA,CASRPETLGNEQFF,TGTGCCAGCCGACCGGAGACATTGGGCAATGAGCAGTTCTTC
TRBV2,TRBD2,TRBJ2-3,few,CASSGLANTDTQYF,TGTGCCAGCAGCGGACTAGCCAACACAGATACGCAGTATTTT
TRBV7-2,NA,TRBJ2-3,NA,CASSLVTSGSTDTQYF,TGTGCCAGCAGCTTAGTTACGTCAGGCAGCACAGATACGCAGTATTTT
TRBV14,TRBD1,TRBJ2-1,NA,CASSQDFGTGVEQFF,TGTGCCAGCAGCCAAGATTTTGGGACAGGGGTTGAGCAGTTCTTC
TRBV12-3/TRBV12-4,TRBD2,TRBJ2-1,many,CASSSGTSGRGWGYNEQFF,TGTGCCAGCAGTTCCGGGACTAGCGGGAGAGGGTGGGGTTACAATGAGCAGTTCTTC
TRBV20-1,TRBD1,TRBJ2-1,NA,CSAKDRGPYSYNEQFF,TGCAGTGCTAAGGACAGGGGCCCTTACTCCTACAATGAGCAGTTCTTC
TRBV5-4,TRBD1,TRBJ2-7,few,CASSLFRGLDLRDEQYF,TGTGCCAGCAGCTTGTTCAGGGGGTTGGATCTTCGCGACGAGCAGTACTTC
TRBV25-1,TRBD2,TRBJ2-1,few,CASSDPGLAGDIWSASYNEQFF,TGTGCCAGCAGTGATCCAGGACTAGCGGGAGATATTTGGTCGGCATCCTACAATGAGCAGTTCTTC
TRBV5-1,TRBD2,TRBJ2-1,few,CASSSRTSGMVNEQFF,TGCGCCAGCAGCTCCCGGACTAGCGGGATGGTAAATGAGCAGTTCTTC
TRBV14,TRBD1,TRBJ1-4,NA,CASSPRTGHEKLFF,TGTGCCAGCAGTCCCAGGACAGGGCATGAAAAACTGTTTTTT
TRBV10-3,TRBD2,TRBJ2-7,NA,CAIWRGTSYEQYF,TGTGCCATTTGGCGGGGGACCTCCTACGAGCAGTACTTC
TRBV6-1,TRBD2,TRBJ2-1,many,CASSTGTSGRNEQFF,TGTGCCAGCAGTACCGGGACTAGCGGGAGGAATGAGCAGTTCTTC
TRBV20-1,TRBD2,TRBJ2-1,NA,CSARDLKTSGSRYNEQFF,TGCAGTGCTAGAGATCTGAAAACTAGCGGGAGCCGCTACAATGAGCAGTTCTTC
TRBV4-1,NA,TRBJ1-1,NA,CASSQPGSEAFF,TGCGCCAGCAGCCAGCCTGGGTCTGAAGCTTTCTTT
TRBV7-6,TRBD2,TRBJ2-1,many,CASSKGLAGYNEQFF,TGTGCCAGCAGTAAAGGACTAGCGGGCTACAATGAGCAGTTCTTC
TRBV11-1,NA,TRBJ2-7,NA,CASSLASVSSYEQYF,TGTGCCAGCAGCTTAGCATCAGTGAGCTCCTACGAGCAGTACTTC
TRBV9,TRBD2,TRBJ2-3,NA,CASSVGGLAEGDTQYF,TGTGCCAGCAGCGTCGGGGGACTAGCGGAAGGAGATACGCAGTATTTT
TRBV5-1,TRBD2,TRBJ2-3,NA,CASSFGTSGITDTQYF,TGCGCCAGCAGCTTCGGGACTAGCGGGATCACAGATACGCAGTATTTT
TRBV15,NA,TRBJ1-6,many,CATSRDGSGGSPLHF,TGTGCCACCAGCAGAGACGGGAGCGGGGGATCTCCCCTCCACTTT
TRBV20-1,TRBD2,TRBJ2-3,few,CSARVLERESDTQYF,TGCAGTGCTAGAGTTCTGGAGCGGGAGTCAGATACGCAGTATTTT
TRBV12-3/TRBV12-4,NA,TRBJ1-1,many,CASGRGGWTEAFF,TGTGCCAGCGGCCGGGGGGGGTGGACTGAAGCTTTCTTT
TRBV9,NA,TRBJ1-2,NA,CASDPYGYTF,TGTGCCAGCGACCCCTATGGCTACACCTTC
TRBV14,TRBD1,TRBJ2-5,NA,CASSHLDRGDTQYF,TGTGCCAGCAGCCACCTGGACAGGGGGGATACCCAGTACTTC
TRBV20-1,TRBD2,TRBJ2-3,NA,CSASGVSDTQYF,TGCAGTGCCAGCGGGGTGTCCGATACGCAGTATTTT
TRBV11-2,NA,TRBJ2-2,few,CASSLVRNSGELFF,TGTGCCAGCAGCTTAGTACGAAATAGTGGGGAGCTGTTTTTT
TRBV5-1,NA,TRBJ2-1,few,CASSLWQKERYDEQFF,TGCGCCAGCAGCTTGTGGCAGAAGGAAAGGTACGATGAGCAGTTCTTC
TRBV6-5,NA,TRBJ2-7,few,CASSYGRGRGYEQYF,TGTGCCAGCAGTTACGGTCGGGGCAGGGGCTACGAGCAGTACTTC
TRBV19,NA,TRBJ1-1,NA,CASSKVNTEAFF,TGTGCCAGTAGCAAGGTGAACACTGAAGCTTTCTTT
TRBV12-3/TRBV12-4,NA,TRBJ1-6,many,CASRAEGGRNSPLHF,TGTGCCAGCAGGGCAGAGGGGGGGCGCAATTCACCCCTCCACTTT
TRBV29-1,TRBD1,TRBJ2-5,few,CSVEDRGLAGGFETQYF,TGCAGCGTTGAAGATCGGGGCTTGGCAGGGGGTTTTGAGACCCAGTACTTC
TRBV6-1,NA,TRBJ2-7,few,CASSEQSHSYEQYF,TGTGCCAGCAGTGAGCAGAGTCACTCCTACGAGCAGTACTTC
TRBV20-1,TRBD1,TRBJ1-1,few,CSATGGYTEAFF,TGCAGTGCCACAGGGGGATACACTGAAGCTTTCTTT
TRBV5-1,NA,TRBJ2-1,NA,CASSFLPGGEGWNEQFF,TGCGCCAGCAGCTTTCTCCCAGGGGGGGAGGGGTGGAATGAGCAGTTCTTC
TRBV6-1,TRBD1,TRBJ1-1,many,CASSPLQGDTEAFF,TGTGCCAGCAGTCCCTTACAGGGGGACACTGAAGCTTTCTTT
TRBV10-1,NA,TRBJ2-3,NA,CASSESYTQYF,TGCGCCAGCAGTGAGTCTTATACGCAGTATTTT
TRBV12-3/TRBV12-4,TRBD1,TRBJ1-4,NA,CASRPQGGIEKLFF,TGTGCCAGCAGACCACAGGGGGGAATTGAAAAACTGTTTTTT
TRBV7-6,TRBD1,TRBJ2-7,few,CASSSGTGGGEQYF,TGTGCCAGCAGCTCCGGGACAGGGGGCGGGGAGCAGTACTTC
TRBV7-9,NA,TRBJ1-2,few,CASSPPGTTNYGYTF,TGTGCCAGCAGCCCCCCCGGGACAACAAACTATGGCTACACCTTC
TRBV4-2,NA,TRBJ1-3,many,CASSQVGQRSGNTIYF,TGTGCCAGCAGCCAAGTCGGCCAGCGGTCTGGAAACACCATATATTTT
TRBV4-1,TRBD1,TRBJ2-3,NA,CASRSTGGRTDTQYF,TGCGCCAGCAGGTCGACAGGGGGACGCACAGATACGCAGTATTTT
TRBV7-9,TRBD2,TRBJ2-1,many,CASSSSGSGYNEQFF,TGTGCCAGCAGCAGTAGCGGGAGCGGGTACAATGAGCAGTTCTTC
TRBV10-3,TRBD2,TRBJ2-7,NA,CAFSGLAGYYEQYF,TGTGCCTTCTCGGGACTAGCGGGATACTACGAGCAGTACTTC
TRBV2,NA,TRBJ2-1,many,CASRRDYNEQFF,TGCGCCAGCAGACGAGATTACAATGAGCAGTTCTTC